Listed here are 18 T cell receptor beta chains from one sample, sequenced in a study of T cell responses to AZD1222 COVID-19 vaccine (dated by TCRdb to the early 2020s). Libraries were made using the immunoSEQ multiplex PCR assay. The source is immuneACCESS, and TCRdb retained only in-frame sequences with V and J called. Part of the clones is not carried over; for the studies checked, unresolved V genes explain less than half of this, and the remainder is unexplained. The sample yields around 89,000 clones; approximately 89% were counted once. The ten biggest clones cover around 5.5% of the sample. Taken with the paper, the label for time point translates to: about 28 days (+/-7) after the second vaccine dose. The sequences come from peripheral blood, collected 28 days after the second AZD1222 dose. Receptors originate from an adult who received the AZD1222 COVID-19 vaccine.

The chain has TRBV13 and TRBJ1-6, with D maybe TRBD1 (6 bases). This CDR3 spans 15 amino acids. Germline V gene sequence: CDR1 PRHDT, CDR2 FYEKMQ (reference sequence). V dropped 3 bases and J dropped 9 bases, with 15 bases sitting between them. CDR3 DNA: TGTGCCAGCAGCTTGTCCAGGGGATTTATTTCACCCCTCCACTTT. Translation: CASSLSRGFISPLHF.

This rearrangement joins TRBV10-2 to TRBJ2-5; D is perhaps TRBD2 (5 bases). The length of the CDR3 is 13 residues. CDR1 is WSHSY, CDR2 SAAADI, per germline. V was pared by 2 bases and J by 4 bases, with 8 bases between. CDR3 DNA sequence: TGCGCCAGCAGTGAGGGAGGAGGAGAGACCCAGTACTTC. Translated: CASSEGGGETQYF.

V and J are TRBV7-9 and TRBJ1-4, with 9 bases matching TRBD1. This CDR3 is 15 amino acids long. Per the germline V gene, CDR1 is SEHNR and CDR2 is FQNEAQ (reference sequence). Losses at the gene ends were 3 bases for V and 7 bases for J; bases not matched to a gene: 6. CDR3 in amino acids: CASSFWDRDTEKLFF. Here the CDR3 DNA reads TGTGCCAGCAGCTTTTGGGACAGGGATACTGAAAAACTGTTTTTT. The full variable domain, rest sourced from reference TRBV7-9 and TRBJ1-4, is DTGVSQNPRHKITKRGQNVTFRCDPISEHNRLYWYRQTLGQGPEFLTYFQNEAQLEKSRLLSDRFSAERPKGSFSTLEIQRTEQGDSAMYLCASSFWDRDTEKLFFGSGTQLSVL.

The chain combines TRBV4-3 with TRBJ1-6; 12 bases fit TRBD1. Germline CDR1 is LGHNA and CDR2 is YSLEER. The CDR3 consists of 18 residues. Trimming took 1 base from V and 0 from J; bases not matched to a gene: 1. The CDR3 protein is CASSQGGQGASYNSPLHF. In DNA, the CDR3 is TGCGCCAGCAGCCAAGGGGGACAGGGGGCCTCCTATAATTCACCCCTCCACTTT.

This chain uses TRBV5-5 with TRBJ2-2; TRBD1 aligns across 9 bases. V trimming: 3 bases; J trimming: 6 bases; junction bases outside the gene matches: 3. The CDR3 has 14 residues. Germline-derived CDR1 and CDR2 are SGHKS and YYEKEE (reference sequence). The CDR3 loop reads CASSSDRGSGELFF. DNA for the CDR3: TGTGCCAGCAGCTCAGACAGGGGGTCCGGGGAGCTGTTTTTT.

The rearrangement uses TRBV4-1 and TRBJ1-6, with 10 bases that match TRBD1. With 1 base clipped from V and 7 bases from J, the junction kept 13 bases outside the gene matches. The CDR3 totals 19 residues. The germline CDR1 and CDR2 sequences are MGHRA and YSYEKL. The CDR3 coding sequence is TGCGCCAGCAGCCAAGCTCGGGCGGGACAGGGGTTTAACAATTCACCCCTCCACTTT. It yields the protein CASSQARAGQGFNNSPLHF.

The chain uses TRBV7-9 and TRBJ2-7; D is unresolved. The CDR3 consists of 15 residues. V dropped 6 bases and J dropped 6 bases, with 21 bases sitting between them. Germline V gives CDR1 SEHNR, CDR2 FQNEAQ (reference sequence). The CDR3 DNA reads as TGTGCCAGCAGTCTGATGCAGGAATACTCCCCCGAGCAGTACTTC. It specifies CASSLMQEYSPEQYF.

This chain joins TRBV9 and TRBJ1-1, with 8 bases fitting TRBD1. Trimming removed 3 bases from V and 1 base from J; junction bases left unmatched: 5. Germline assignment: CDR1 SGDLS and CDR2 YYNGEE. This CDR3 spans 15 amino acids. CDR3 protein: CASSAIDRGNTEAFF. CDR3 in DNA: TGTGCCAGCAGCGCAATCGACAGGGGGAACACTGAAGCTTTCTTT.

The chain links TRBV7-6 to TRBJ2-7, with 10 positions matching TRBD2. The CDR3 extends over 16 amino acids. The germline CDR1 and CDR2 sequences are SGHVS and FNYEAQ. The V gene end was trimmed by 5 bases and the J gene end by 3 bases; junction bases not matched to a gene: 10. CDR3 sequence: CASSRTSGDRGYEQYF. The DNA for the CDR3 is TGTGCCAGCAGCCGTACTAGCGGGGACCGTGGCTACGAGCAGTACTTC.

The rearrangement links TRBV5-1 to TRBJ1-1; TRBD1 is a possible D gene (6 bases). V dropped 1 base and J dropped 4 bases, with 20 bases sitting between them. Germline CDR1 is SGHRS and CDR2 is YFSETQ. This CDR3 region has 17 residues. The CDR3 DNA is TGCGCCAGCAGCTTGAGAATCTCAGGGGAGGGGGGCACTGAAGCTTTCTTT. It codes for CASSLRISGEGGTEAFF.

The genes are TRBV28 and TRBJ1-5; TRBD1 is a possible D gene (5 bases). Germline CDR1 reads MDHEN; CDR2 reads SYDVKM. V lost 1 base to trimming and J lost 9 bases, with 19 bases between them. This CDR3 has 16 residues. CDR3 sequence: CASSLFSDGGGGPQHF. CDR3 bases: TGTGCCAGCAGTTTATTTTCGGATGGGGGGGGAGGGCCCCAGCATTTT. The full variable domain, completed using reference TRBV28 and TRBJ1-5, is DVKVTQSSRYLVKRTGEKVFLECVQDMDHENMFWYRQDPGLGLRLIYFSYDVKMKEKGDIPEGYSVSREKKERFSLILESASTNQTSMYLCASSLFSDGGGGPQHFGDGTRLSIL.

This clone was detected only a few times. V gene TRBV24-1 combines with J gene TRBJ2-2; no clear D gene. The CDR3 covers 13 residues. Trimming stripped 6 bases from V and 4 bases from J, with 8 bases between. Germline lookup yields CDR1 KGHDR and CDR2 SFDVKD. In nucleotides, the CDR3 is TGTGCCACCAGTCCGACCAGCACCGGGGAGCTGTTTTTT. Protein product: CATSPTSTGELFF.

This sequence joins TRBV6-5 and TRBJ2-7, with D perhaps matching TRBD1 or TRBD2 (5 bases each). Germline V CDR1 and CDR2: MNHEY, SVGAGI. Trimming stripped 6 bases from V and 5 bases from J, with 14 bases between. The CDR3 length is 13 residues. CDR3 amino acids: CASSLGPLDEQYF. The DNA of the CDR3 is TGTGCCAGCAGCCTGGGACCGCTAGACGAGCAGTACTTC.

This chain connects TRBV2 to TRBJ2-1, with 9 positions matching TRBD1. This CDR3 is 14 amino acids long. Germline V gives CDR1 SNHLY, CDR2 FYNNEI. Trimming cost V 6 bases and J 7 bases; bases outside gene matches: 7. The CDR3 nucleotides read TGTGCCAGCAGCTTGAGGACAGGGGTGAATGAGCAGTTCTTC. Translating gives CASSLRTGVNEQFF. Variable domain in full (rest from reference TRBV2 and TRBJ2-1): EPEVTQTPSHQVTQMGQEVILRCVPISNHLYFYWYRQILGQKVEFLVSFYNNEISEKSEIFDDQFSVERPDGSNFTLKIRSTKLEDSAMYFCASSLRTGVNEQFFGPGTRLTVL.

The CDR3 is CASTQGIGSPGYTF. The CDR3 nucleotides are TGTGCCAGCACCCAAGGGATAGGGAGTCCTGGCTACACCTTC. The rearrangement joins TRBV6-5 to TRBJ1-2; D gene uncertain. This CDR3 region has 14 residues. In germline, CDR1 is MNHEY, CDR2 SVGAGI. V was trimmed by 7 bases and J by 7 bases, leaving 19 bases between them.

The chain couples TRBV11-2 to TRBJ2-5, with D perhaps matching TRBD2 (5 bases). The CDR3 is made up of 16 amino acids. Germline CDR1 reads SGHAT; CDR2 reads FQNNGV. With 4 bases removed from V and 5 bases from J, the gap between germline ends came to 20 bases. The CDR3 here is CASSYGEGLGRETQYF. CDR3 coding DNA: TGTGCCAGCAGCTACGGGGAAGGACTGGGAAGGGAGACCCAGTACTTC.

V usage is TRBV29-1 and J usage is TRBJ2-7; 9 nucleotides line up with TRBD1. Germline V gene data show CDR1 as SQVTM and CDR2 as ANQGSEA. There are 14 residues in the CDR3. V lost 6 bases and J lost 6; bases outside the gene matches: 12. The CDR3 here is CSVSPGQGGSEQYF. CDR3 bases: TGCAGCGTAAGCCCGGGACAGGGAGGAAGCGAGCAGTACTTC.

This sequence joins TRBV5-6 and TRBJ1-6; 7 bases match TRBD1. The CDR3 covers 15 residues. V lost 0 bases and J lost 8; bases outside the gene matches: 5. The germline CDR1 and CDR2 sequences are SGHDT and YYEEEE. The CDR3 loop reads CASSLEGARHSPLHF. Written as DNA, the CDR3 is TGTGCCAGCAGCTTGGAGGGGGCTCGTCATTCACCCCTCCACTTT.